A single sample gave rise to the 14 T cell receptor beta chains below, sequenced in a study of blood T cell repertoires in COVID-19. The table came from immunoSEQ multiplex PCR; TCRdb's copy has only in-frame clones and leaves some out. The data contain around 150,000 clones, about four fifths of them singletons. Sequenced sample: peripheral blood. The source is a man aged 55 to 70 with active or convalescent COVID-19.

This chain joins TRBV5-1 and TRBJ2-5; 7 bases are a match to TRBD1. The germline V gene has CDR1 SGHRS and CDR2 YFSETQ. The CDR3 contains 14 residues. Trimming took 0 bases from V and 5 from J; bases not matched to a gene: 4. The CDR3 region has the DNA TGCGCCAGCAGCTTGGACAGGGGACGTGAGACCCAGTACTTC. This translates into CASSLDRGRETQYF.

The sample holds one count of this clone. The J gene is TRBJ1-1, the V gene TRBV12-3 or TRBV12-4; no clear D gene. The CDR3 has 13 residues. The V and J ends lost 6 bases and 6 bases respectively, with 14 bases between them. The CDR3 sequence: CASSRVVGAEAFF. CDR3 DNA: TGTGCCAGCAGCCGGGTCGTAGGCGCTGAAGCTTTCTTT.

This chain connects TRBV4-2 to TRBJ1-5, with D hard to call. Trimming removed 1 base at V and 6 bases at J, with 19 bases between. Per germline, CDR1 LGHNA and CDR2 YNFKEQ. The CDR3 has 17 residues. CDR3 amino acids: CASSQGRVEGFGQPQHF. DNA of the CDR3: TGTGCCAGCAGCCAAGGAAGAGTAGAGGGCTTTGGTCAGCCCCAGCATTTT.

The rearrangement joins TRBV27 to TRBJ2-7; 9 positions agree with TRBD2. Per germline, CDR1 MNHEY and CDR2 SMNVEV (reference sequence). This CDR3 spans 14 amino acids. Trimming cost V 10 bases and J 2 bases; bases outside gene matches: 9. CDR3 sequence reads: CATQKIAGAYEQYF. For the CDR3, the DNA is TGTGCCACTCAAAAAATAGCGGGGGCCTACGAGCAGTACTTC.

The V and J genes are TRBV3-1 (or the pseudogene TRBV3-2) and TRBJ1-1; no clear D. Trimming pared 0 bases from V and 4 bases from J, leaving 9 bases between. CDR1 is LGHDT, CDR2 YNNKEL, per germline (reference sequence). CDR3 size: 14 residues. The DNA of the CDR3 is TGTGCCAGCAGCCAAGATAGCCGCTTCACTGAAGCTTTCTTT. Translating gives CASSQDSRFTEAFF.

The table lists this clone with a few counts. The CDR3 loop is CASSQASLELFF. CDR3 DNA sequence: TGTGCCAGCAGCCAGGCGAGTCTAGAACTGTTTTTT. The V and J genes are TRBV3-1 (or the pseudogene TRBV3-2) and TRBJ1-4; D call uncertain. Germline CDR1 is LGHDT and CDR2 is YNNKEL (reference sequence). The CDR3 length is 12 residues. V lost 3 bases and J lost 12, with 11 bases in between.

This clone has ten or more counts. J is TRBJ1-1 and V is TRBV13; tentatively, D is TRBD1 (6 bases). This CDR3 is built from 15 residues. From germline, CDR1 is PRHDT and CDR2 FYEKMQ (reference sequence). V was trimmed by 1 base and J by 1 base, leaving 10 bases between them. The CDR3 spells CASSLVPRGNTEAFF. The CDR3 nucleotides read TGTGCCAGCAGCTTAGTACCCAGGGGGAACACTGAAGCTTTCTTT. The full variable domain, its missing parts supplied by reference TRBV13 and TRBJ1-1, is AAGVIQSPRHLIKEKRETATLKCYPIPRHDTVYWYQQGPGQDPQFLISFYEKMQSDKGSIPDRFSAQQFSDYHSELNMSSLELGDSALYFCASSLVPRGNTEAFFGQGTRLTVV.

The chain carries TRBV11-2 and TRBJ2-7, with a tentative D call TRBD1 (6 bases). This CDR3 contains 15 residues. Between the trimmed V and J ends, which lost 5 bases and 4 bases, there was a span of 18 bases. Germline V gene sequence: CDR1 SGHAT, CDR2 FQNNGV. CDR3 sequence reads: CASSPFAGTLYEQYF. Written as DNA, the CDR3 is TGTGCCAGCAGCCCCTTCGCCGGGACACTATACGAGCAGTACTTC.

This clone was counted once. This CDR3 is CASSLVGVNTEAFF. CDR3 coding DNA: TGTGCCAGCAGCTTGGTCGGGGTCAACACTGAAGCTTTCTTT. The chain couples TRBV5-4 to TRBJ1-1; no firm D call. The CDR3 is made up of 14 amino acids. V lost 0 bases to trimming and J lost 2 bases, with 8 bases between them. Germline V gives CDR1 SGHNT, CDR2 YYREEE (reference sequence).

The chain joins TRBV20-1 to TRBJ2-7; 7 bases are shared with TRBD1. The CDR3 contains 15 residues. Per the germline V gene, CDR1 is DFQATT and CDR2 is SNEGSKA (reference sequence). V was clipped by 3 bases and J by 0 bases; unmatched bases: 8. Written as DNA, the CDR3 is TGCAGTGCTAGTTTTGGACAGGTACCCTCCTACGAGCAGTACTTC. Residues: CSASFGQVPSYEQYF.

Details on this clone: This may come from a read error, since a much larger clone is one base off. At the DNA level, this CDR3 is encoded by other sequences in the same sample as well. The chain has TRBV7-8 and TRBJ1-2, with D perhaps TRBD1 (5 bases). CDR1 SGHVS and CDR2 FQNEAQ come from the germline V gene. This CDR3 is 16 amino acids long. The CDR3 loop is CASSSDFVGVTYGYTF. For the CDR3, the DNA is TGTGCCAGTAGCTCAGACTTTGTAGGGGTTACCTATGGCTACACCTTC.

CDR3 sequence reads: CAISESPGLAGGRGTGELFF. The CDR3 region has the DNA TGTGCCATCAGTGAGTCCCCGGGACTAGCGGGAGGGCGAGGAACCGGGGAGCTGTTTTTT. The V call is TRBV10-3, the J call TRBJ2-2; 16 positions agree with TRBD2. The germline V gene encodes CDR1 ENHRY and CDR2 SYGVKD. The CDR3 has 20 residues. V lost 0 bases, J lost 5 bases, and 9 bases stayed unmatched.

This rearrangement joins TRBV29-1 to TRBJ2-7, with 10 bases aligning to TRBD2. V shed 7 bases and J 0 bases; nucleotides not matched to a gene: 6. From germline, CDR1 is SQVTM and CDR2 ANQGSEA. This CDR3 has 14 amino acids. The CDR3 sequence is CSAGTSVSSYEQYF. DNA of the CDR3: TGCAGCGCCGGGACTAGCGTCAGCTCCTACGAGCAGTACTTC.

The CDR3 bases are TGTGCCAGCAGCTTCCCCATCACAGATACGCAGTATTTT. This codes for CASSFPITDTQYF. The gene calls are TRBV7-2 and TRBJ2-3; no definite D call. The CDR3 spans 13 residues. V lost 3 bases, J lost 2 bases, and 6 bases lay in between. CDR1 is SGHTA and CDR2 is FQGNSA in the germline V gene.